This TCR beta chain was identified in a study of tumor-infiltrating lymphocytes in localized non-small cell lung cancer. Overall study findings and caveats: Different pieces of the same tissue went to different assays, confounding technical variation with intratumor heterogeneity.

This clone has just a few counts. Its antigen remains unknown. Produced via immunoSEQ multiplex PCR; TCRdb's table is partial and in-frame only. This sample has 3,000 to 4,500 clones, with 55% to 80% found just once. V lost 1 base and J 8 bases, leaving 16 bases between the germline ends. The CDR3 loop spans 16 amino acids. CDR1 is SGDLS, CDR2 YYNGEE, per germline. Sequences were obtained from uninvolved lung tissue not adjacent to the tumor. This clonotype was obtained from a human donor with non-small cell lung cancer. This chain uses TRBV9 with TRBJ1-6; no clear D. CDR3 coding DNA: TGTGCCAGCAGCGTAACTCGCGGGGTCGGGGATTCACCCCTCCACTTT. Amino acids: CASSVTRGVGDSPLHF.